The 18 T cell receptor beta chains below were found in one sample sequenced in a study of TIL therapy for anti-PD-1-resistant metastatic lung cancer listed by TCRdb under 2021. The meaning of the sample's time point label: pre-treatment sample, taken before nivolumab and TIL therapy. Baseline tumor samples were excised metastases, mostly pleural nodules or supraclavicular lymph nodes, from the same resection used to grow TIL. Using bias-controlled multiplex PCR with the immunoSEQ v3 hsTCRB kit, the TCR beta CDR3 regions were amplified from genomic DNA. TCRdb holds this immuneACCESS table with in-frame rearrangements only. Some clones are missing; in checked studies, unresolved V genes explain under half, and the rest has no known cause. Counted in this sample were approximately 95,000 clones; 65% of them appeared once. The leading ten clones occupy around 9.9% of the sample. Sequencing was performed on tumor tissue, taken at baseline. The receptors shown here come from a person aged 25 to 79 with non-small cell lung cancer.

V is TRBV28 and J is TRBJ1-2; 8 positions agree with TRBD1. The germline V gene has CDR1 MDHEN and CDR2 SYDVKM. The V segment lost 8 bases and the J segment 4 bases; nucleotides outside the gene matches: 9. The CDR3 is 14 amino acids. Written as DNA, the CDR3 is TGTGCCAGCGGAAGTGGACAGGGAGTCTATGGCTACACCTTC. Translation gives CASGSGQGVYGYTF.

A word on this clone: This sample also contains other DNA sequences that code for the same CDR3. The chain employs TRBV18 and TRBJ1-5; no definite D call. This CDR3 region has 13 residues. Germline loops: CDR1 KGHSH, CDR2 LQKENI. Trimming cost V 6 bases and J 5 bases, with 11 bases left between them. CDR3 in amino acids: CASSPDRDQPQHF. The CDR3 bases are TGTGCCAGCTCTCCGGACCGAGATCAGCCCCAGCATTTT.

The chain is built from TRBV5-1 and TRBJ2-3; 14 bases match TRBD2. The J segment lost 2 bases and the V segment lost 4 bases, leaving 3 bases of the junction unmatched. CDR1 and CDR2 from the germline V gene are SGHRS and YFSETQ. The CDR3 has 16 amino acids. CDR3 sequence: CASSVGLAGATDTQYF. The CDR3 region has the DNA TGCGCCAGCAGCGTGGGACTAGCGGGGGCCACAGATACGCAGTATTTT.

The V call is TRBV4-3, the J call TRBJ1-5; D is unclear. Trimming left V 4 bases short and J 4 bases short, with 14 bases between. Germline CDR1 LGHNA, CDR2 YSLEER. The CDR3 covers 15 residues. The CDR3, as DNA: TGCGCCAGCAGCCGGGTCCCGGGCGCTAATCAGCCCCAGCATTTT. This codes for CASSRVPGANQPQHF.

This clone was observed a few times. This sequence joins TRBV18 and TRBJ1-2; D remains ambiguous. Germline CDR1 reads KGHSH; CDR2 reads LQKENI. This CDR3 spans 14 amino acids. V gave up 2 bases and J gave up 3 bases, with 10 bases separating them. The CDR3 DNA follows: TGTGCCAGCTCACCATCCACAGACCACTATGGCTACACCTTC. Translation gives CASSPSTDHYGYTF.

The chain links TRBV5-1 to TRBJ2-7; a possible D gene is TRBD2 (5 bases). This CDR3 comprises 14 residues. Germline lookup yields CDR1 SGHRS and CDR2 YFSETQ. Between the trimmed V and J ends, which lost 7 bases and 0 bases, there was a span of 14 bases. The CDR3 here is CASSFGLYSYEQYF. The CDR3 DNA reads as TGCGCCAGCTCATTCGGACTTTACTCCTACGAGCAGTACTTC.

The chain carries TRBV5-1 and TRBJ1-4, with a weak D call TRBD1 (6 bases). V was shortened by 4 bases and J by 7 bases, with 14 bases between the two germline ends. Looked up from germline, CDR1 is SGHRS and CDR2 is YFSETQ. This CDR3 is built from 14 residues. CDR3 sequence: CASSVNRVGEKLFF. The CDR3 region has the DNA TGCGCCAGCAGCGTCAACAGGGTCGGTGAAAAACTGTTTTTT.

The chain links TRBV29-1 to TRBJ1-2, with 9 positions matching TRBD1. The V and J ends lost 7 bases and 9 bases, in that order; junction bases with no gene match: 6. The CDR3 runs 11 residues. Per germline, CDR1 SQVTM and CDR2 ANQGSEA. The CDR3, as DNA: TGCAGCGCACAGGGGGCCGGGAGCTACACCTTC. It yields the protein CSAQGAGSYTF.

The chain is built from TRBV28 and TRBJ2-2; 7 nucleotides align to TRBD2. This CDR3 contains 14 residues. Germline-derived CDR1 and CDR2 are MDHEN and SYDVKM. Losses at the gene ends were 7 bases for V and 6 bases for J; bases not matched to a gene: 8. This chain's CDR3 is CASKAGVKSGELFF. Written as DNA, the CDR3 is TGTGCCAGCAAGGCGGGAGTGAAATCCGGGGAGCTGTTTTTT.

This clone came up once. The CDR3 DNA reads TGCAGCGTTGAACACAGAGCTAACTATGGCTACACCTTC. Translation: CSVEHRANYGYTF. The chain couples TRBV29-1 to TRBJ1-2; D is unresolved. Germline CDR1 and CDR2: SQVTM and ANQGSEA. V was pared by 2 bases and J by 0 bases, with 7 bases between. The CDR3 runs to 13 residues.

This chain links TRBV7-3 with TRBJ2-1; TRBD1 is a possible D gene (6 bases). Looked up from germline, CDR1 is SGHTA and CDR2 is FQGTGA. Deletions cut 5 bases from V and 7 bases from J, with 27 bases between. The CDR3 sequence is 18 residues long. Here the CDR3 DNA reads TGTGCCAGCAGCCCCGCGGGCAGGGGCTATAGACTTATAAATGAGCAGTTCTTC. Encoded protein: CASSPAGRGYRLINEQFF.

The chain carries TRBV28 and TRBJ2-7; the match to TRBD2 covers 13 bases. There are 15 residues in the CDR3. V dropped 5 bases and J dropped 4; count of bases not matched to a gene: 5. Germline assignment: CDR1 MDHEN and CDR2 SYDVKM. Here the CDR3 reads CASSPGLAGNYEQYF. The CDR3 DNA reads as TGTGCCAGCAGTCCGGGACTAGCGGGAAATTACGAGCAGTACTTC. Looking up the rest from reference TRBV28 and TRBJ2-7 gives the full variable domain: DVKVTQSSRYLVKRTGEKVFLECVQDMDHENMFWYRQDPGLGLRLIYFSYDVKMKEKGDIPEGYSVSREKKERFSLILESASTNQTSMYLCASSPGLAGNYEQYFGPGTRLTVT.

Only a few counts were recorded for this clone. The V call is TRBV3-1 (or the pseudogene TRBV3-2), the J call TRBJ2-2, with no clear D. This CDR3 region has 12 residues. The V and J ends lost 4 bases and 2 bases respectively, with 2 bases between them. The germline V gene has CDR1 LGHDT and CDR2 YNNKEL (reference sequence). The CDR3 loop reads CASSRNTGELFF. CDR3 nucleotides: TGTGCCAGCAGCCGTAACACCGGGGAGCTGTTTTTT.

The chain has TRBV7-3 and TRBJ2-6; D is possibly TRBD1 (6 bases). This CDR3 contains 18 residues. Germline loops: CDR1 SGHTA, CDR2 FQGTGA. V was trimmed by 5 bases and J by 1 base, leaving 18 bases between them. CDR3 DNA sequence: TGTGCCAGCAGCCCTCTCCCAGGGGACGGGTCTGGGGCCAACGTCCTGACTTTC. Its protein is CASSPLPGDGSGANVLTF.

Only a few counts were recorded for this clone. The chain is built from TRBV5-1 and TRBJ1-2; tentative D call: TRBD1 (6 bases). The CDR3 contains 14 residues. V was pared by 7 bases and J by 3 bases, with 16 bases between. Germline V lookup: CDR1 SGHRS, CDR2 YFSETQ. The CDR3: CASGSTGFDYGYTF. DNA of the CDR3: TGCGCCAGCGGATCTACAGGGTTCGACTATGGCTACACCTTC.

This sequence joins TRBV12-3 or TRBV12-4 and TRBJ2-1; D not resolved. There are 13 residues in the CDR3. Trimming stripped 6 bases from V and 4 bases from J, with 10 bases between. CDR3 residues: CASREFLYNEQFF. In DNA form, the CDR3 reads TGTGCCAGCAGGGAATTTCTTTACAATGAGCAGTTCTTC.

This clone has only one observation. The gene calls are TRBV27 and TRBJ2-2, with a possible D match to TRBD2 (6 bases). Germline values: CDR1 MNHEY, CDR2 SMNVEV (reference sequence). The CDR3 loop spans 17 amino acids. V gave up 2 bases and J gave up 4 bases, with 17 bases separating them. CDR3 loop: CASSLGRGRGTTGELFF. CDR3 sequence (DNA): TGTGCCAGCAGTTTAGGGCGGGGACGGGGGACCACCGGGGAGCTGTTTTTT.

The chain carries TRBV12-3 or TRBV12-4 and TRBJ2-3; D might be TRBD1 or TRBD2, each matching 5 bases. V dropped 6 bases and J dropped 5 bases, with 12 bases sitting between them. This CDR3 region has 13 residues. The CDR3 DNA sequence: TGTGCCAGCAGAGCCGGGACGGAAGATACGCAGTATTTT. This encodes CASRAGTEDTQYF.